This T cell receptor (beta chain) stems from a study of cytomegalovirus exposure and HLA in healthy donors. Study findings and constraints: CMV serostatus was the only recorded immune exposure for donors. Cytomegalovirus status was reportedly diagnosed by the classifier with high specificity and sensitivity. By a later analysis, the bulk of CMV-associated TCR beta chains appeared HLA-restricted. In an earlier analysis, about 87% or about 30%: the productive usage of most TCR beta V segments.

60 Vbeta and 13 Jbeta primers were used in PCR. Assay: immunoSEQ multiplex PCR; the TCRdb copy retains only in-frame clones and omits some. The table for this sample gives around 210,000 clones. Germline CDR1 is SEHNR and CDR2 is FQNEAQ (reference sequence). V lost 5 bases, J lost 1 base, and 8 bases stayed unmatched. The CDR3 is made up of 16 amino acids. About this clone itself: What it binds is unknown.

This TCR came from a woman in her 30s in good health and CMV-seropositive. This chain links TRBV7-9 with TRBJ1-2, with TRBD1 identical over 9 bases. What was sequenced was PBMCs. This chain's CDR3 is CASSRDRATRNYGYTF. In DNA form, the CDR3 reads TGTGCCAGCAGCCGGGACAGGGCAACTCGTAACTATGGCTACACCTTC.